What follows are 5 T cell receptor beta chains derived from one specimen sequenced in a study of shared T cell receptors in the human thymus (dated by TCRdb to the early 2020s). The library was obtained by the immunoSEQ multiplex PCR assay. This is the immuneACCESS table as TCRdb keeps it, with only in-frame sequences that have V and J called. A part of the clones is gone; compared with another copy, unresolved V genes explain less than half, and the rest is unexplained. The sample has 700,000 to 750,000 clones on record, 70% to 90% of them singletons. The ten biggest clones cover under 0.012% of the sample. The same sample was also studied in work on human thymus T cells.

Sequences were obtained from thymocytes. These TCRs come from a girl less than two years old with a congenital heart defect. Donor details come from another sample of the same person, matched by shared clones.

The CDR3 here is CASSLRTNTGELFF. The DNA for the CDR3 is TGTGCCAGCAGCCTGAGGACTAACACCGGGGAGCTGTTTTTT. The chain employs TRBV7-8 and TRBJ2-2; possible D gene TRBD2, 5 bases. Per the germline V gene, CDR1 is SGHVS and CDR2 is FQNEAQ. Trimming left V 5 bases short and J 2 bases short, with 9 bases between. This CDR3 contains 14 residues.

The chain couples TRBV18 to TRBJ2-3; TRBD1 might be the D (7 bases). The CDR3 runs to 19 residues. Trimming stripped 1 base from V and 4 bases from J, with 24 bases between. Germline V gene sequence: CDR1 KGHSH, CDR2 LQKENI. CDR3 residues: CASSPRVWRGPTWPDTQYF. The CDR3 nucleotides are TGTGCCAGCTCACCACGAGTCTGGAGGGGGCCGACCTGGCCAGATACGCAGTATTTT.

This clone was observed once. This rearrangement joins TRBV4-3 to TRBJ1-2; TRBD1 is a possible D gene (5 bases). Per the germline V gene, CDR1 is LGHNA and CDR2 is YSLEER. V was cut by 0 bases and J by 8 bases, with 37 bases left in between. CDR3 size: 22 residues. The CDR3 here is CASSQEGYRNRDGPSAGLGYTF. The CDR3 nucleotides read TGCGCCAGCAGCCAAGAGGGGTACCGAAACCGGGACGGACCCTCCGCGGGATTAGGCTACACCTTC.

This sequence joins TRBV5-1 and TRBJ2-1; tentative D call: TRBD2 (7 bases). CDR1 is SGHRS and CDR2 is YFSETQ in the germline V gene. Trimming pared 0 bases from V and 6 bases from J, leaving 13 bases between. This CDR3 is 15 amino acids long. CDR3 in DNA: TGCGCCAGCAGCTTGGATGCAGGGGAGGGCAATGAGCAGTTCTTC. As protein: CASSLDAGEGNEQFF. The full variable domain, in which reference TRBV5-1 and TRBJ2-1 provide the parts outside the CDR3, is KAGVTQTPRYLIKTRGQQVTLSCSPISGHRSVSWYQQTPGQGLQFLFEYFSETQRNKGNFPGRFSGRQFSNSRSEMNVSTLELGDSALYLCASSLDAGEGNEQFFGPGTRLTVL.

This clone was seen more than once but under ten times. The chain couples TRBV4-1 to TRBJ1-1; perhaps TRBD1 as D (5 bases). Looked up from germline, CDR1 is MGHRA and CDR2 is YSYEKL. V lost 0 bases and J lost 7, with 12 bases in between. This CDR3 contains 14 residues. The CDR3 DNA follows: TGCGCCAGCAGCCAAGATTGCAGGGCCCTTGAAGCTTTCTTT. Translation gives CASSQDCRALEAFF.